This record looks at one TCR beta chain sequence and its context. Per the original methods: The assay estimated nucleated cells by amplifying reference gene primers. TCRdb's table, derived via immunoSEQ multiplex PCR, lists solely in-frame clones and lacks some. D and trimming were read from the DNA, whereas the V and J calls and clone size are those reported in that table. This sample has about 160,000 clones, with about three quarters found just once. Germline CDR1 MNHEY, CDR2 SVGAGI. The CDR3 length is 14 residues. V lost 6 bases to trimming and J lost 6 bases, with 14 bases between them. This sample stems from a study of blood T cell repertoires in COVID-19. Study background: The United States, Italy and Spain were the sources of the acute and convalescent COVID-19 samples. PBMCs, B-cell-depleted T cells, or T cells provided the cDNA or gDNA that made up the material.

The sample was peripheral blood. The chain carries TRBV6-5 and TRBJ1-4; TRBD1 might be the D (5 bases). The clonotype comes from a man in his 70s with acute or convalescent COVID-19. DNA of the CDR3: TGTGCCAGCAGACGCAGGGAAGTAGATGAAAAACTGTTTTTT. It codes for CASRRREVDEKLFF.